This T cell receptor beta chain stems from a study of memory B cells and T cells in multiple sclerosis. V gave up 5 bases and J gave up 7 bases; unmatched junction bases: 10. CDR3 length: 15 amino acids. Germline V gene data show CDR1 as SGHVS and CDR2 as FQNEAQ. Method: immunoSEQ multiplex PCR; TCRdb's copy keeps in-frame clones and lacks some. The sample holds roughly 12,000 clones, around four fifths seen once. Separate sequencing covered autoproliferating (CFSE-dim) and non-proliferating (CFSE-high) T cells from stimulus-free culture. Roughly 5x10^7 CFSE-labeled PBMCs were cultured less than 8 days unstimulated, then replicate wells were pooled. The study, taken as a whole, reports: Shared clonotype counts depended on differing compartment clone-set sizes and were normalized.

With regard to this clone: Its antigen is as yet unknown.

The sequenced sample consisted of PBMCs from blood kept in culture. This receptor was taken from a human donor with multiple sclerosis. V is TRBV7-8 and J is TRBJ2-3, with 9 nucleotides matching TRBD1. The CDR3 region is CASSQQGQGKNTQYF. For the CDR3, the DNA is TGTGCCAGCAGCCAACAGGGACAGGGAAAGAATACGCAGTATTTT.